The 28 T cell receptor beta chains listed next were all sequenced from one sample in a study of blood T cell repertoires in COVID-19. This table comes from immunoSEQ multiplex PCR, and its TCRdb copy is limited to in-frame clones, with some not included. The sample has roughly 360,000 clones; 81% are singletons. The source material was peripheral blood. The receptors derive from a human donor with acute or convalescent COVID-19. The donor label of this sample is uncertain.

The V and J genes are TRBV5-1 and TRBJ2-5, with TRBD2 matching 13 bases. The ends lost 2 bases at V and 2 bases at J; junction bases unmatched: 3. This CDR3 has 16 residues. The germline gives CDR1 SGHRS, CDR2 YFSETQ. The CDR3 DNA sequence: TGCGCCAGCAGCTTACGGACTAGCGGGGGTCAAGAGACCCAGTACTTC. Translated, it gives CASSLRTSGGQETQYF.

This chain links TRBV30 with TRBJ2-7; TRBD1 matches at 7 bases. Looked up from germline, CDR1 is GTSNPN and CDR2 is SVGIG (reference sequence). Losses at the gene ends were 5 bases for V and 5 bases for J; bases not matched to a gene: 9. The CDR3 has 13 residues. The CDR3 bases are TGTGCCTGGGGTCGGAACAGGGGAAACGAGCAGTACTTC. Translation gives CAWGRNRGNEQYF.

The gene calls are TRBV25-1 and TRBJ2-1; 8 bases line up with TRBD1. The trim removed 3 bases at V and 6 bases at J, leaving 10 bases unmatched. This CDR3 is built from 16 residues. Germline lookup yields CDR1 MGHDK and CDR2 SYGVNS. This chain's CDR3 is CASSDPGTGGVNEQFF. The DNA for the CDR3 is TGTGCCAGCAGTGACCCTGGGACAGGCGGCGTCAATGAGCAGTTCTTC.

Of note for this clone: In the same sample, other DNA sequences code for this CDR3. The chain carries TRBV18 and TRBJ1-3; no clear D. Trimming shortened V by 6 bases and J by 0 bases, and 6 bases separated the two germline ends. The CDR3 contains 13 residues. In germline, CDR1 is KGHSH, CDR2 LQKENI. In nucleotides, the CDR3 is TGTGCCAGCTCCCCCAGCTCTGGAAACACCATATATTTT. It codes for CASSPSSGNTIYF.

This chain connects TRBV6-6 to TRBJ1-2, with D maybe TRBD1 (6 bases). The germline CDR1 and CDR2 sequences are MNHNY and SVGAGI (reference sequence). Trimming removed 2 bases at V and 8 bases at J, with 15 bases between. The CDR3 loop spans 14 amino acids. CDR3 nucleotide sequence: TGTGCCAGCAGTTACCAGGGGTTAGGGGAAGGCTACACCTTC. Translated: CASSYQGLGEGYTF.

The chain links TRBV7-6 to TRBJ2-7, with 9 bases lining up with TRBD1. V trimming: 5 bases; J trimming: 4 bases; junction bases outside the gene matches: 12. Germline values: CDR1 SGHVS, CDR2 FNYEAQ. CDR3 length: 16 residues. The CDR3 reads CASSTTGGAMVYEQYF. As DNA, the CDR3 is TGTGCCAGCAGCACTACAGGGGGCGCAATGGTATACGAGCAGTACTTC.

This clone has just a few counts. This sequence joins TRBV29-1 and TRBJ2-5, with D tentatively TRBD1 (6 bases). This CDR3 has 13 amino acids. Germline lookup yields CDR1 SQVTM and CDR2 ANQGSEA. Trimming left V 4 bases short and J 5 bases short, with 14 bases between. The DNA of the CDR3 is TGCAGCGTTGCGCCCAACAGGGCGGAGACCCAGTACTTC. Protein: CSVAPNRAETQYF.

CDR3 coding DNA: TGTGCCAGCAGCCCGGGACTAGCGGGCGGGGATGAGCAGTTCTTC. Translating gives CASSPGLAGGDEQFF. The gene calls are TRBV7-9 and TRBJ2-1, with 12 bases lining up with TRBD2. CDR3 length equals 15 residues. The V gene's germline CDR1 is SEHNR and CDR2 FQNEAQ (reference sequence). The V gene end was trimmed by 5 bases and the J gene end by 8 bases; junction bases not matched to a gene: 7.

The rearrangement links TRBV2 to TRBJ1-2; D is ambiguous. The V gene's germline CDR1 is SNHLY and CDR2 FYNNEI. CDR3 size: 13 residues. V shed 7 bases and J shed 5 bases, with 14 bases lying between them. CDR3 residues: CASNTGFGYGYTF. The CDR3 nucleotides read TGTGCCAGCAATACTGGGTTCGGGTATGGCTACACCTTC.

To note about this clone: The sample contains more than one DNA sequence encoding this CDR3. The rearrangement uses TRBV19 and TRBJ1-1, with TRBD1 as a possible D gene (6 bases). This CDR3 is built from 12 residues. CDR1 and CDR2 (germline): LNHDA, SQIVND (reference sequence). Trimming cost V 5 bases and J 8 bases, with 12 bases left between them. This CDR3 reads CASSRSRGEAFF. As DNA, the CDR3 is TGTGCCAGTAGTCGGAGTAGGGGGGAAGCTTTCTTT.

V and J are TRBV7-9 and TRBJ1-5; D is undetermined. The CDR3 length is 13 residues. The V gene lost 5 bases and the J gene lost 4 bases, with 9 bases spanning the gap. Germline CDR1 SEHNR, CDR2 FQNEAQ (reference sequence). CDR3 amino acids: CASSLAVNQPQHF. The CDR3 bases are TGTGCCAGCAGCCTCGCGGTTAATCAGCCCCAGCATTTT.

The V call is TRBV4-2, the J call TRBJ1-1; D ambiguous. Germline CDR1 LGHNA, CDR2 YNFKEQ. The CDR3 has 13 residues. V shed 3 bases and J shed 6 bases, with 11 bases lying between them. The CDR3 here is CASSHAGEPEAFF. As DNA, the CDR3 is TGTGCCAGCAGCCACGCGGGCGAACCTGAAGCTTTCTTT.

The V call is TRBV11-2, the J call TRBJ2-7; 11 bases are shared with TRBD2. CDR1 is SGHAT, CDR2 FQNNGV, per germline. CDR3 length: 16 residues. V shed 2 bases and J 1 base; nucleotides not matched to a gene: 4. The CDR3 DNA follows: TGTGCCAGCAGCTTAACTAGCGGGGGAGCTTCCTACGAGCAGTACTTC. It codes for CASSLTSGGASYEQYF.

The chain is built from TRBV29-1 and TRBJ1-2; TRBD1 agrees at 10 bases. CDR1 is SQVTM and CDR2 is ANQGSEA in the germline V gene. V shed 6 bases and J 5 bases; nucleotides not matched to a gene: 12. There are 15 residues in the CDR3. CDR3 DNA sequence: TGCAGCGTGAGGGACAGGGGAACTACTGTTTATGGCTACACCTTC. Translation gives CSVRDRGTTVYGYTF.

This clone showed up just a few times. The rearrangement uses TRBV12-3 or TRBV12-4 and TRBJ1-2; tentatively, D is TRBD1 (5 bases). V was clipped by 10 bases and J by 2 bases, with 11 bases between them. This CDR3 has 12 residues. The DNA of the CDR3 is TGTGCCACTGGCGGGGGAAACTATGGCTACACCTTC. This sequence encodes CATGGGNYGYTF.

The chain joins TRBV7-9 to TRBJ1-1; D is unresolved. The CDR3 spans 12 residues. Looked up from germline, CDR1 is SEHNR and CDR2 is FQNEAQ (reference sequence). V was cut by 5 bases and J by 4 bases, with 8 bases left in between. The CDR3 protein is CASSEGGTEAFF. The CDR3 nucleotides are TGTGCCAGCAGCGAGGGAGGCACTGAAGCTTTCTTT.

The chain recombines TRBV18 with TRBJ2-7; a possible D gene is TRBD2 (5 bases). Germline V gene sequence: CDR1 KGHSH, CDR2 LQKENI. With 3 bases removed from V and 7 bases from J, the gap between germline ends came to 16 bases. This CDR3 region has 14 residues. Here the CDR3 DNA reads TGTGCCAGCTCACCCGACTTGGGTGGGAGTGAGCAGTACTTC. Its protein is CASSPDLGGSEQYF.

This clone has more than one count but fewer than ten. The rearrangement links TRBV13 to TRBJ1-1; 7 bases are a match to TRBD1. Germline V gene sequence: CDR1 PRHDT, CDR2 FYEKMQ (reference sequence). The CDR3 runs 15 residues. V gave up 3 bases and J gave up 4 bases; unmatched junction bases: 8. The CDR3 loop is CASSFEGAGITEAFF. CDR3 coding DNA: TGTGCCAGCAGCTTTGAGGGGGCCGGGATCACTGAAGCTTTCTTT.

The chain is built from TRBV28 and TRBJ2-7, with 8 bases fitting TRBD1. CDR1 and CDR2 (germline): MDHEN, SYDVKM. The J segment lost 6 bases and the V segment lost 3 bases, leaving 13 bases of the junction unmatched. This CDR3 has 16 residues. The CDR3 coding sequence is TGTGCCAGCAGTTTCCCGGAGACAGGGGCGGGTCTCGAGCAGTACTTC. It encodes CASSFPETGAGLEQYF.

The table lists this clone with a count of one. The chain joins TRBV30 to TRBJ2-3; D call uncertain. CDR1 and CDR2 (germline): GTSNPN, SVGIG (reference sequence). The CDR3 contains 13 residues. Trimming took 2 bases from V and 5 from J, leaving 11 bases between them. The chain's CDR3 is CAWSLLNQDTQYF. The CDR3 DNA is TGTGCCTGGAGTCTACTAAACCAAGATACGCAGTATTTT.

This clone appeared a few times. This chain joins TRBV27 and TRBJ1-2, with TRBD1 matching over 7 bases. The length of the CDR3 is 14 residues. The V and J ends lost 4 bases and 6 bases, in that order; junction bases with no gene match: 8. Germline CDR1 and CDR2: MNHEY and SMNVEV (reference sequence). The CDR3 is CASSSGTVGDGYTF. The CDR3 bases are TGTGCCAGCAGTTCCGGGACAGTAGGCGATGGCTACACCTTC.

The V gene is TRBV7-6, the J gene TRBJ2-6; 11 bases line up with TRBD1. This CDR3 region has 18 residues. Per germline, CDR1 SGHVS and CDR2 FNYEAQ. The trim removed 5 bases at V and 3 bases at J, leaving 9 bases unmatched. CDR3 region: CASSPRTGGAYGANVLTF. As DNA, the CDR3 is TGTGCCAGCAGCCCTCGGACAGGGGGCGCTTATGGGGCCAACGTCCTGACTTTC. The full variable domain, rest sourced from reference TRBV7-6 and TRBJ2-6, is GAGVSQSPRYKVTKRGQDVALRCDPISGHVSLYWYRQALGQGPEFLTYFNYEAQQDKSGLPNDRFSAERPEGSISTLTIQRTEQRDSAMYRCASSPRTGGAYGANVLTFGAGSRLTVL.

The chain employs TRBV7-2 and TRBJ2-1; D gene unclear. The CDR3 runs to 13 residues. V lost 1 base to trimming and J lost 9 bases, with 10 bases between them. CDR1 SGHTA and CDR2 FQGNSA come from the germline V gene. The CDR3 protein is CASSLEGGAEQFF. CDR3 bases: TGTGCCAGCAGCTTAGAAGGCGGAGCTGAGCAGTTCTTC. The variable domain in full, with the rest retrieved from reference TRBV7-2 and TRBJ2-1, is GAGVSQSPSNKVTEKGKDVELRCDPISGHTALYWYRQSLGQGLEFLIYFQGNSAPDKSGLPSDRFSAERTGGSVSTLTIQRTQQEDSAVYLCASSLEGGAEQFFGPGTRLTVL.

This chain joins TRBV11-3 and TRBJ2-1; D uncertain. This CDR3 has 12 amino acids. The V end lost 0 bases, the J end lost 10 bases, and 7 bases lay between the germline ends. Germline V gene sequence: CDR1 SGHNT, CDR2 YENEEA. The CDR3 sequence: CASSLDEREQFF. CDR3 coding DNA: TGTGCCAGCAGCTTAGATGAACGGGAGCAGTTCTTC.

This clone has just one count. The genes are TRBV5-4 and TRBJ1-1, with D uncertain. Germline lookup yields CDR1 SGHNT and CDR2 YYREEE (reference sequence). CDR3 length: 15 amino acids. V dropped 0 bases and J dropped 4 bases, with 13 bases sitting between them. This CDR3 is CASSLAGVRGTEAFF. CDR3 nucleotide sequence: TGTGCCAGCAGCTTGGCCGGAGTACGGGGCACTGAAGCTTTCTTT.

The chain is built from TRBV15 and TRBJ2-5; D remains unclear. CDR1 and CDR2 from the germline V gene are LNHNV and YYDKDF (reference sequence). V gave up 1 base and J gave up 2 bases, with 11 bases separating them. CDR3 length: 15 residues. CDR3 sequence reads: CATSRAQSRQETQYF. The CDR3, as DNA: TGTGCCACCAGCAGAGCACAGTCTCGTCAAGAGACCCAGTACTTC.

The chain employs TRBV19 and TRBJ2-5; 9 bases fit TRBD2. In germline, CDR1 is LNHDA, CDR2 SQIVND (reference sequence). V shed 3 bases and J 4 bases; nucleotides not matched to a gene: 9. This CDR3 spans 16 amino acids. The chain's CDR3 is CASSIAGTSTRETQYF. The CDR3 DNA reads TGTGCCAGTAGTATCGCCGGGACTAGCACACGAGAGACCCAGTACTTC.

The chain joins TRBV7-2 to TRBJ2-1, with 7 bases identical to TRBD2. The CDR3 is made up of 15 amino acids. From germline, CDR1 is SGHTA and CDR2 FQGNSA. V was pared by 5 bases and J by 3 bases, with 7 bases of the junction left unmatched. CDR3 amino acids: CASSTSGANYNEQFF. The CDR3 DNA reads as TGTGCCAGCAGCACCAGCGGGGCAAACTACAATGAGCAGTTCTTC.